The next 20 T cell receptor beta chains were all read from a single sample in a study of blood T cell repertoires in COVID-19. Only in-frame clones appear in the TCRdb table, and some are missing; sequencing was by immunoSEQ multiplex PCR. In the table there are some 300,000 clones, just under 90% of which are singletons. Sequencing used PBMCs or T cells enriched from blood (not recorded which). The receptor source for this set is a woman aged 25 to 45 who had recovered from COVID-19.

This chain connects TRBV30 to TRBJ1-5; 7 positions match TRBD1. CDR1 GTSNPN and CDR2 SVGIG come from the germline V gene (reference sequence). V dropped 0 bases and J dropped 7; count of bases not matched to a gene: 3. The CDR3 is 13 residues long. CDR3 bases: TGTGCCTGGAGTGTACAGGGGTCCCAGCCCCAGCATTTT. As protein: CAWSVQGSQPQHF. Using reference TRBV30 and TRBJ1-5 for the parts outside the CDR3, the full variable domain is SQTIHQWPATLVQPVGSPLSLECTVEGTSNPNLYWYRQAAGRGLQLLFYSVGIGQISSEVPQNLSASRPQDRQFILSSKKLLLSDSGFYLCAWSVQGSQPQHFGDGTRLSIL.

The chain employs TRBV7-9 and TRBJ1-6; 11 nucleotides line up with TRBD1. V shed 5 bases, J shed 10 bases, and the junction held 4 bases outside the gene matches. The CDR3 contains 14 residues. Germline CDR1 is SEHNR and CDR2 is FQNEAQ (reference sequence). The DNA for the CDR3 is TGTGCCAGCAGCGGGACAGGGGGGGGATCACCCCTCCACTTT. This codes for CASSGTGGGSPLHF.

The V call is TRBV7-2, the J call TRBJ2-7; D gene ambiguous. The germline gives CDR1 SGHTA, CDR2 FQGNSA. The V end was cut by 3 bases, the J end by 0 bases, with 12 bases between. The CDR3 loop spans 15 amino acids. The DNA of the CDR3 is TGTGCCAGCAGCTTTACTCGAGAGAGCTCCTACGAGCAGTACTTC. It codes for CASSFTRESSYEQYF. Combining the CDR3 with reference TRBV7-2 and TRBJ2-7 gives the whole variable domain GAGVSQSPSNKVTEKGKDVELRCDPISGHTALYWYRQSLGQGLEFLIYFQGNSAPDKSGLPSDRFSAERTGGSVSTLTIQRTQQEDSAVYLCASSFTRESSYEQYFGPGTRLTVT.

This chain joins TRBV5-1 and TRBJ1-5, with D possibly being TRBD1 (5 bases). Per the germline V gene, CDR1 is SGHRS and CDR2 is YFSETQ. Trimming pared 7 bases from V and 7 bases from J, leaving 21 bases between. The CDR3 loop spans 15 amino acids. The CDR3 DNA reads as TGCGCCAGCTCTCCAACTGTGGGGGGGGACCAGCCCCAGCATTTT. Protein: CASSPTVGGDQPQHF.

The chain uses TRBV3-1 (or the pseudogene TRBV3-2) and TRBJ2-1, with D possibly being TRBD2 (6 bases). The CDR3 is 16 residues long. The germline CDR1 and CDR2 sequences are LGHDT and YNNKEL (reference sequence). V shed 4 bases and J shed 3 bases, with 16 bases lying between them. CDR3 nucleotide sequence: TGTGCCAGCAGCCCACGCTTGGCGGGGAGCTACAATGAGCAGTTCTTC. This gives the protein CASSPRLAGSYNEQFF.

The V and J genes are TRBV3-1 (or the pseudogene TRBV3-2) and TRBJ2-2; D unclear. V dropped 3 bases and J dropped 9 bases, with 5 bases sitting between them. There are 11 residues in the CDR3. CDR1 is LGHDT and CDR2 is YNNKEL in the germline V gene (reference sequence). The CDR3 loop is CASSHSRELFF. DNA of the CDR3: TGTGCCAGCAGCCACTCCCGGGAGCTGTTTTTT.

The J gene is TRBJ2-7, the V gene TRBV5-5; 11 bases map to TRBD2. This CDR3 is built from 16 residues. Germline lookup yields CDR1 SGHKS and CDR2 YYEKEE (reference sequence). Trimming removed 0 bases from V and 0 bases from J; junction bases left unmatched: 2. The CDR3 bases are TGTGCCAGCAGCTTGGAACTAGCGGGAGCCTCCTACGAGCAGTACTTC. The encoded protein is CASSLELAGASYEQYF.

The chain links TRBV6-2 or TRBV6-3 to TRBJ1-5, with D perhaps TRBD1 (5 bases). V was shortened by 0 bases and J by 5 bases, with 20 bases between the two germline ends. The CDR3 loop spans 18 amino acids. CDR1 is MNHEY, CDR2 SVGEGT, per germline. The CDR3 coding sequence is TGTGCCAGCAGTTACTCATCCGACAGTCTTTCGCTAGATCAGCCCCAGCATTTT. This codes for CASSYSSDSLSLDQPQHF.

The CDR3 sequence is CASSLDREVDTQYF. The CDR3 DNA follows: TGTGCCAGCAGTTTAGACAGGGAGGTAGATACGCAGTATTTT. The gene calls are TRBV27 and TRBJ2-3; tentatively, D is TRBD1 (7 bases). Per the germline V gene, CDR1 is MNHEY and CDR2 is SMNVEV (reference sequence). V was pared by 2 bases and J by 5 bases, with 11 bases between. CDR3 length: 14 amino acids.

This clone was seen a single time. The chain combines TRBV27 with TRBJ2-1, with 8 bases fitting TRBD2. Trimming at V came to 6 bases and at J to 9 bases, leaving 13 bases not matched to a gene. Per the germline V gene, CDR1 is MNHEY and CDR2 is SMNVEV (reference sequence). This CDR3 is 15 amino acids long. This CDR3 reads CASRKSNGLAGEQFF. The CDR3 DNA sequence: TGTGCCAGCAGGAAGTCTAATGGACTAGCTGGTGAGCAGTTCTTC.

The chain carries TRBV10-3 and TRBJ1-5, with D unresolved. The CDR3 extends over 15 amino acids. CDR1 is ENHRY, CDR2 SYGVKD, per germline. Trimming shortened V by 10 bases and J by 6 bases, and 22 bases separated the two germline ends. CDR3 nucleotide sequence: TGTGCCACAGCTACTCCCAAGGAGGTTAGTCAGCCCCAGCATTTT. It is translated as CATATPKEVSQPQHF.

The gene calls are TRBV5-5 and TRBJ2-7, with 12 nucleotides matching TRBD2. The CDR3 has 15 amino acids. Trimming cost V 2 bases and J 2 bases; bases outside gene matches: 2. The germline V gene has CDR1 SGHKS and CDR2 YYEKEE (reference sequence). The CDR3 reads CASSFSSGRAYEQYF. As DNA, the CDR3 is TGTGCCAGCAGCTTCTCTAGCGGGAGGGCCTACGAGCAGTACTTC. The full variable domain, with the rest looked up from reference TRBV5-5 and TRBJ2-7, is DAGVTQSPTHLIKTRGQQVTLRCSPISGHKSVSWYQQVLGQGPQFIFQYYEKEERGRGNFPDRFSARQFPNYSSELNVNALLLGDSALYLCASSFSSGRAYEQYFGPGTRLTVT.

The J gene is TRBJ2-1, the V gene TRBV7-9; D not resolved. Trimming pared 5 bases from V and 7 bases from J, leaving 9 bases between. Germline CDR1 SEHNR, CDR2 FQNEAQ (reference sequence). The CDR3 is 12 amino acids. CDR3 region: CASSQDGNEQFF. CDR3 coding DNA: TGTGCCAGCAGCCAGGATGGAAATGAGCAGTTCTTC.

The chain joins TRBV27 to TRBJ1-6, with TRBD1 identical over 12 bases. Germline CDR1 reads MNHEY; CDR2 reads SMNVEV (reference sequence). The junction had 12 bases not matched to a gene; V was cut back by 1 base and J by 11 bases. The CDR3 has 18 amino acids. The DNA of the CDR3 is TGTGCCAGCAGTTTATACTCCCCGGGGACAGGGGGCACTACACCCCTCCACTTT. Residues: CASSLYSPGTGGTTPLHF.

V usage is TRBV4-1 and J usage is TRBJ2-7; D might be TRBD2 (5 bases). CDR3 size: 15 residues. The V end lost 7 bases, the J end lost 7 bases, and 23 bases lay between the germline ends. Germline CDR1 MGHRA, CDR2 YSYEKL. The DNA of the CDR3 is TGCGCCAGCACCGATCTAGCATCGATAAGTAAGGAGCAGTACTTC. Its protein product is CASTDLASISKEQYF.

This chain joins TRBV7-2 and TRBJ2-1, with 13 bases matching TRBD2. J gave up 6 bases and V 3 bases, and 2 bases lay outside the gene matches. The CDR3 length is 15 residues. Germline V gene data show CDR1 as SGHTA and CDR2 as FQGNSA. This CDR3 reads CASSFGTSGTNEQFF. The DNA for the CDR3 is TGTGCCAGCAGCTTCGGGACTAGCGGGACCAATGAGCAGTTCTTC.

This clone was seen just once. V is TRBV27 and J is TRBJ1-1, with D perhaps matching TRBD1 (6 bases). Trimming pared 5 bases from V and 5 bases from J, leaving 15 bases between. The CDR3 extends over 14 amino acids. CDR1 is MNHEY and CDR2 is SMNVEV in the germline V gene (reference sequence). The CDR3 reads CASSPNVGGTEAFF. In nucleotides, the CDR3 is TGTGCCAGCAGTCCAAACGTAGGGGGAACTGAAGCTTTCTTT.

This sequence joins TRBV12-3 or TRBV12-4 and TRBJ1-1; 9 bases map to TRBD1. CDR3 length equals 13 residues. The J segment lost 9 bases and the V segment lost 6 bases, leaving 8 bases of the junction unmatched. Here the CDR3 reads CASSPGQGTKAFF. DNA for the CDR3: TGTGCCAGCAGCCCCGGACAGGGGACGAAAGCTTTCTTT.

Worth noting for this clone: The identical CDR3 is also encoded by other nucleotide sequences in the sample. The genes are TRBV18 and TRBJ1-4; D not certain. The CDR3 loop spans 16 amino acids. V lost 3 bases, J lost 7 bases, and 18 bases lay in between. The V gene's germline CDR1 is KGHSH and CDR2 LQKENI. CDR3 coding DNA: TGTGCCAGCTCACCGGATGGGATCGGGGTCGGTGAAAAACTGTTTTTT. As protein: CASSPDGIGVGEKLFF.

This clone was recorded only once. The V and J genes are TRBV5-1 and TRBJ2-7; D remains unclear. The ends were cut back, 4 bases at V and 3 bases at J, with 11 bases in the middle. Germline V gene sequence: CDR1 SGHRS, CDR2 YFSETQ. The CDR3 runs to 13 residues. The CDR3 region has the DNA TGCGCCAGCAGCGACCCCGACATCTACGAGCAGTACTTC. Protein: CASSDPDIYEQYF.